These T cell receptor beta chains were read from a single sample in a study of T and B cells in COVID-19 patients. A single record per CDR3 protein comes from TCRdb applying MiXCR to the multiplex PCR reads. In the table there are about 7,000 distinct CDR3 sequences, about 22% of which are singletons. The sequenced sample consisted of blood. The receptor set was obtained from a human donor who had recovered from COVID-19. CDR3s include the opening cysteine and the closing phenylalanine or tryptophan. A D gene is named only where the DNA matches it firmly. Clone size appears in some rows only: once, few, many, or a class for an expanded clone.

clone_size	v_call	j_call	d_call	cdr3_nt	cdr3_aa
medium-sized	TRBV5-4	TRBJ1-2	TRBD1	TGTGCCAGCAGCTTGGAGGGGGCGAAGGGCTACACCTTC	CASSLEGAKGYTF
medium-sized	TRBV6-1	TRBJ2-2	TRBD1	TGTGCCAGCAGTGAACTACAGGGGGCTAACACCGGGGAGCTGTTTTTT	CASSELQGANTGELFF
-	TRBV19	TRBJ1-5	TRBD1	TGTGCCAGTAGTCCAGGGGGCGGGACAGTTAATCAGCCCCAGCATTTT	CASSPGGGTVNQPQHF
medium-sized	TRBV19	TRBJ1-2	-	TGTGCCAGTAGTGGTTTCCTCCCCACCAGCTATGGCTACACCTTC	CASSGFLPTSYGYTF
medium-sized	TRBV30	TRBJ2-7	TRBD1	TGTGCCTGGAGTGAACAGGGGGGTTACGAGCAGTACTTC	CAWSEQGGYEQYF
many	TRBV6-5	TRBJ1-1	-	TGTGCCAGCCGGAGGGGACCGAACACTGAAGCTTTCTTT	CASRRGPNTEAFF
medium-sized	TRBV27	TRBJ2-1	-	TGTGCCAGCAGTTTAATGGCTACCTACAATGAGCAGTTCTTC	CASSLMATYNEQFF
medium-sized	TRBV5-5	TRBJ2-7	-	TGTGCCAGCAGCCGGCTAGGGATCGGCTACGAGCAGTACTTC	CASSRLGIGYEQYF
medium-sized	TRBV6-5	TRBJ2-7	-	TGTGCCAGCAGTTACTCTCCTTTAAGTCCTTCCCCCCCGGAGCAGTACTTC	CASSYSPLSPSPPEQYF
-	TRBV5-1	TRBJ1-1	TRBD1	TGCGCCAGCAGCCTGGGGTTCTTGGGACAGGCGACTATGAACACTGAAGCTTTCTTT	CASSLGFLGQATMNTEAFF
-	TRBV2	TRBJ2-3	-	TGTGCCACCCAGCGCAGAATCACAGATACGCAGTATTTT	CATQRRITDTQYF
many	TRBV5-4	TRBJ1-1	-	TGTGCCAGCAGCTCCGAGTGGAACACTGAAGCTTTCTTT	CASSSEWNTEAFF
many	TRBV18	TRBJ1-1	-	TGTGCCAGCTCACGACAGCCGAACACTGAAGCTTTCTTT	CASSRQPNTEAFF
medium-sized	TRBV6-5	TRBJ2-6	-	TGTGCCAGCCGCTCACCCAGTGGGGCCAACGTCCTGACTTTC	CASRSPSGANVLTF
-	TRBV4-2	TRBJ1-4	TRBD1	TGTGCCAGCAGCCAGGGACAGGACACTAATGAAAAACTGTTTTTT	CASSQGQDTNEKLFF
few	TRBV20-1	TRBJ2-3	-	TGCAGTGCTAATCCGGCGCTCGGCACAGATACGCAGTATTTT	CSANPALGTDTQYF
medium-sized	TRBV5-4	TRBJ2-7	-	TGTGCCAGCAGCTTGGACAAGGGCACCCCCCGCCAGTACTTC	CASSLDKGTPRQYF
few	TRBV28	TRBJ2-1	-	TGTGCCAGCAGCAAGCTTTCGGGGTCCTACAATGAGCAGTTCTTC	CASSKLSGSYNEQFF
many	TRBV19	TRBJ1-1	-	TGTGCCAGTGTGGGGGGGGGGGCGAGGAACACTGAAGCTTTCTTT	CASVGGGARNTEAFF
medium-sized	TRBV6-2/TRBV6-3	TRBJ2-3	TRBD1	TGTGCCAGCAGTCCCGGGACAGCTCCTAGTGAGGTGCAGTATTTT	CASSPGTAPSEVQYF
few	TRBV5-1	TRBJ1-1	-	TGCGCCAGCAGCGGGAACACTGAAGCTTTCTTT	CASSGNTEAFF
-	TRBV20-1	TRBJ1-1	-	TGCAGTGCTAGACTACAGGGTGGTACTGAAGCTTTCTTT	CSARLQGGTEAFF
medium-sized	TRBV6-5	TRBJ2-7	-	TGTGCCAGCAGTTTTGACACCCCTACCTCCTCGGTTCGCTACGAGCAGTACTTC	CASSFDTPTSSVRYEQYF
medium-sized	TRBV27	TRBJ1-5	-	TGTGCCAGCAGTCCCCGGCAGGGTGGGGAGCCCCAGCATTTT	CASSPRQGGEPQHF
-	TRBV5-1	TRBJ2-7	-	TGCGCCAGCAGCTTGGGGTCCGGGACACCATACGAGCAGTACTTC	CASSLGSGTPYEQYF
-	TRBV19	TRBJ2-7	TRBD2	TGTGCCAGTAGTATATTGGGACTAGCGGGCGAGCAGTACTTC	CASSILGLAGEQYF
medium-sized	TRBV5-6	TRBJ2-3	-	TGTGCCAGCAGCTTGGCTCCGACAGATACGCAGTATTTT	CASSLAPTDTQYF
medium-sized	TRBV6-5	TRBJ1-4	TRBD1	TGTGCCAGCAGTAGGGCAGGGGGCGGTGAAAAACTGTTTTTT	CASSRAGGGEKLFF